Below, one T cell receptor beta chain is given with its context. What this receptor recognizes is not known. At the DNA level, this CDR3 is encoded by other sequences in the same sample as well. The CDR3 holds 15 amino acids from the cysteine to the phenylalanine. Only the CDR3 region is kept as DNA, spanning 45 bases read in frame from base 1. The method was the immunoSEQ multiplex PCR assay. For the multiplex PCR, a mixture combining 60 forward primers for TCR Vbeta segments and 13 reverse primers for TCR Jbeta segments was used. The CDR3 region of rearranged TCR beta genes was amplified from genomic DNA with a multiplex PCR assay. On the Illumina HiSeq System, the amplified TCR beta libraries were sequenced as 87-base-pair reads. The paper's data handling went like this. Across the roughly 600 repertoires, a later analysis counted tens of millions of unique TCR beta chains, 8.5 million to 12 million of which were shared by at least two donors. Raw reads were error-corrected and collapsed into unique sequences by a nearest-neighbor algorithm in which closely related sequences were merged to remove PCR and sequencing errors. Alignment of CDR3 sequences to IMGT reference sequences was used to assign V, D and J gene segments. Each retained sequence needed at least a six-nucleotide match to both a V gene segment and a J gene segment. A rearrangement counted as productive if the CDR3 had no stop codons and remained in frame with V and J, and every other rearrangement counted as non-productive. CDR3 was defined according to IMGT convention as the region running from the second conserved V-encoded cysteine to the conserved J-encoded phenylalanine. Sequences without an unambiguous match to a single V gene segment were excluded from the earlier analysis of 450 to 650 of the donors. An earlier analysis of fewer than 750 of the donors classified V segments as functional when productive rearrangements were above 56.7% and as segregating when the standard deviation between donors was above 5%. A statistical classification framework was developed to diagnose cytomegalovirus status using the catalog of TCR beta chain sequences. A later analysis assigned V and J genes by comparing TCR nucleotide sequences with IMGT/GENE-DB human TR gene sequences. The TCRdist pipeline was used in a later analysis to assign CDR3 sequences and most-parsimonious VDJ recombination scenarios. In a later analysis, each TCR beta chain was defined by its CDR3 amino acid sequence together with its V-gene family, and reads without a unique V-gene family were excluded. To address suspected cross-contamination and a sequencing artifact, a later analysis removed around 600 highly shared, low-generation-probability nucleotide sequences. A later analysis calculated a clonal expansion index for each public chain from normalized within-repertoire ranks of inferred template counts. In a later analysis, generation probabilities were computed with a VDJ recombination model fitted to out-of-frame rearrangements, and the resulting probabilities were checked against IGoR. In a later analysis, hypergeometric tests were used to score TCR-TCR, TCR-HLA and TCR-CMV co-occurrence, with a repertoire-size bias correction applied to TCR pairs. False discovery rates were estimated in a later analysis by permuting HLA or CMV assignments 20 times. In a later analysis, co-occurring TCRs were grouped using DBSCAN, and TCRdist sequence similarity was added for clustering within HLA-allele-positive subsets. Co-occurrence clustering excluded repertoires with fewer than 30,000 or more than 120,000 public chains, plus five with anomalous nucleotide sharing. In its TCRdb copy, this immuneACCESS table keeps in-frame sequences only and misses some clones. Where compared with another copy, unresolved V genes explain less than half of these, and the others have no known cause. The V and J calls and the clone size are those of that table, but D and trimming were determined from the DNA. The table for this sample lists over 100,000 clones. The ten most abundant clones make up 3.7% of the sample.

The data originate from a study of cytomegalovirus exposure and HLA in healthy donors (TCRdb year 2017). Notes on the research overall: An earlier analysis of approximately 590 of the donors reported 250 to 300 Gb of sequence data and some 100 million unique TCR beta sequences from around 200 million T cells. An early release covering more than 500 HLA-typed donors comprised roughly 300 gigabases of sequencing data and tens of millions of unique TCR sequences. The genetic ancestry cluster associated with self-reported Caucasian donors included 81% of the 350 to 500 genotyped donors. The aim of the study was to test whether cataloging public T cell receptors could identify signatures of past pathogen exposure. The study used immunosequencing to profile the T cell repertoires of around 600 subjects and linked those repertoires to cytomegalovirus serostatus. In addition to the first cohort of 650 to 800 subjects, a separate validation cohort of over 90 different subjects was used. To predict cytomegalovirus infection status, the study combined high-throughput TCR immunosequencing, statistical association of individual TCRs with disease status, and machine learning. A later analysis re-analyzed previously published TCR beta repertoires from 650 to 800 donors and added high-resolution HLA genotyping to study TCR occurrence patterns. In the later analysis, no new phenotypic data were used to find candidate immune exposures; instead, reliance was placed on TCR beta sequences and their occurrence across donors. An earlier analysis of 587 of the donors used high-throughput TCR beta sequencing to judge whether each TCR beta V gene segment behaved as functional or pseudogenic. Donor age, sex, ethnicity and CMV serostatus were collected together with the repertoire data. A later genetic analysis used genome-wide SNP genotypes for about 65% of the 666 donors, treating that subset as a discovery cohort. Every repertoire in the discovery cohort had been generated on one and the same sequencing platform. HLA typing included class I and class II loci at four-digit resolution. The number of donors typed differed by locus, with 629-630 for A, B, C, DRB1 and DQB1, roughly 520 for DQA1, some 570 for DPA1, and around 450 for DPB1. Five DR-DQ haplotypes were handled as single units for association and clustering because linkage in the cohort was strong. Across approximately 400 genotyped donors of the cohort, an average of roughly 230,000 unique TCR beta nucleotide sequences per donor were sequenced, and roughly 20% of those sequences were non-productive.

The cohort comprised hundreds of healthy bone marrow donors. At the time of sampling, all cohort members were nominally healthy, though unrecorded immune exposures were likely present. The donor was CMV seronegative and belonged to the group of 350 or so seronegative cohort members. A peripheral blood sample was collected from each donor, and TCR beta sequencing was performed on peripheral blood mononuclear cells. Genomic DNA was extracted from the blood cell samples with the Qiagen DNeasy Blood Extraction Kit. What the work shows at the level of the full study, not this receptor alone: A cluster of highly shared sequence variants was judged likely to represent a technical artifact of the sequencing pipeline. According to a later analysis, TCR association rates differed among HLA loci, with DRB1 alleles showing the most associated TCRs and HLA-C alleles showing the fewest. In a later analysis, HLA-associated TCR beta chains showed more clonal expansion and lower generation probabilities than non-associated chains that were equally common. The authors suggested that the approach could potentially be generalized to other disease states and immunological phenotypes. Most TCR sequences were observed very rarely across donors, whereas some public TCRs were present in many individuals. Sequencing depth was assumed to be roughly uniform across donors in the presence/absence analyses, though that assumption may not hold. In vitro tests confirmed that a few of the cytomegalovirus-associated TCR beta chains recognize cytomegalovirus antigens. The 87-base-pair reads could not distinguish some IMGT-functional V segments, including TRBV6-2 and TRBV6-3, so those segments were excluded. Several of the top co-occurrence clusters appeared to be linked to parvovirus B19, influenza, CMV and Epstein-Barr virus, according to a later analysis. The earlier analysis of approximately 590 of the donors excluded roughly 17 rarely observed V segments, including chromosome 9 orphons, because counts were too low. In the study, around 150 TCR beta chains were listed as associated with cytomegalovirus. The only immune exposure information available for the cohort was CMV serostatus. A later analysis associated 17,000 or so TCR beta sequences with specific HLA alleles at a false discovery rate of 0.05. In a later analysis, most CMV-associated TCR beta chains were found to appear HLA-restricted, with HLA associations seemingly driven largely by CMV exposure. When HLA alleles, especially DR and DQ, strongly co-occurred, TCR associations were difficult to assign to individual alleles. A further reported finding was that TCR beta sequences accurately predicted the HLA-A and HLA-B alleles for most subjects in the first cohort. Because HLA typing was unavailable for some donors at each locus, only the typed subset was used in association tests. An association between a missense DCLRE1C variant and V-gene and J-gene trimming of TCR beta chains was found in a later genetic analysis and replicated in an independent cohort. Correlated functional status among segregating V segments might be attributable to linkage disequilibrium, but an unknown experimental factor could not be ruled out. In both the original and validation cohorts, the classifier was reported to diagnose cytomegalovirus status with high specificity and sensitivity. An earlier analysis of approximately 540 of the donors showed that most TCR beta V segments appeared in productive rearrangements either about 87% or about 30% of the time, which broadly matched IMGT annotations. A later genetic analysis reported fewer N-insertions in productive TCRs among donors in an Asian-associated ancestry cluster than the approximately 700-donor mean. In this cohort, only TCR beta chains were sequenced, and detectable features were limited by the absence of alpha or paired-chain data.

The sample comprised PBMCs. The chain is encoded by TRBV7-5 joined to TRBJ1-1; the table's D call, TRBD1, was not checked against the DNA. TRBV7-5 is termed a pseudogene. This TCR came from a man between 25 and 39 years old in good health and CMV-seronegative. In nucleotides, the sequence is TGTGTCAGAAGCCCTCGGACAGGGGGGAACACTGAAGCTTTCTTT. Translated, this gives CVRSPRTGGNTEAFF.